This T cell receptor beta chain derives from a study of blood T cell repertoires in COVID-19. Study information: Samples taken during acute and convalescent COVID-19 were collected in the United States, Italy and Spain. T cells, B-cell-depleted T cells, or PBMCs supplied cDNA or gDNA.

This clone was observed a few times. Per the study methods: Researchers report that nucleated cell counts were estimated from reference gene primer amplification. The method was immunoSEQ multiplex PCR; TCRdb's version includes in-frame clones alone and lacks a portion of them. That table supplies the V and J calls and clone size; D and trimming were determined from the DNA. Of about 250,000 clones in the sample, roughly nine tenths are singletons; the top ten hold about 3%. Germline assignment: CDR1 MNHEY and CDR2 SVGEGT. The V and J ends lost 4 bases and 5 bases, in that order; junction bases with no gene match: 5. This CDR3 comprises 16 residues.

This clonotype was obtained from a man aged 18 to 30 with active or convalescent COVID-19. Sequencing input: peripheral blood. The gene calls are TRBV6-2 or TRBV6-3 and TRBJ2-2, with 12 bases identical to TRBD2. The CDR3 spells CASSSSGRAWTGELFF. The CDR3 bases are TGTGCCAGCAGTTCTAGCGGGAGGGCCTGGACCGGGGAGCTGTTTTTT.